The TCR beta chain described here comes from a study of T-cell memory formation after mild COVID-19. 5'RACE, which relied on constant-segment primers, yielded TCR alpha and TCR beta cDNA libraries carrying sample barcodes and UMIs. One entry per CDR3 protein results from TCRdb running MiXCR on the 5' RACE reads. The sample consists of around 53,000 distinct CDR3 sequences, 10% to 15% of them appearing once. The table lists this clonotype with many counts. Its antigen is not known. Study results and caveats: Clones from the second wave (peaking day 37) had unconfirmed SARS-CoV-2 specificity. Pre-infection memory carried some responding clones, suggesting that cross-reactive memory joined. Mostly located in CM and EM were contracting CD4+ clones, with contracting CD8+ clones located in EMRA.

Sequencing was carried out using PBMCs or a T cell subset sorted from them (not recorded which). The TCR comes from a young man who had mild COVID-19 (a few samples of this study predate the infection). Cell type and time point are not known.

The DNA for the CDR3 is TGTGCCAGCAGCGTAGGGGCAGACTACAATGAGCAGTTCTTC. Encoded protein: CASSVGADYNEQFF. The chain employs TRBV9 and TRBJ2-1; D gene unclear. Germline CDR1 SGDLS, CDR2 YYNGEE. The V end was cut by 0 bases, the J end by 3 bases, with 7 bases between. The CDR3 is 14 residues long.